Sequencing of this TCR beta chain was carried out in a study of a mutant IDH1 vaccine in newly diagnosed glioma. Time point defined: baseline, week 1 (first vaccination visit). The treatment here: pre-vaccination baseline after standard-of-care therapy. V was shortened by 10 bases and J by 4 bases, with 22 bases between the two germline ends. Germline loops: CDR1 MDHEN, CDR2 SYDVKM. The length of the CDR3 is 15 residues. Produced via immunoSEQ multiplex PCR; TCRdb's table is partial and in-frame only. Of approximately 15,000 clones detected, 95% appear once; the ten largest clones hold approximately 3.5%.

The rearrangement uses TRBV28 and TRBJ1-1, with D tentatively TRBD1 (5 bases). Sequencing was performed on peripheral blood mononuclear cells (PBMCs), taken from a glioma patient treated with radiotherapy, temozolomide or both. This receptor was obtained from a young woman with glioma. Some clones in this sample may be carry-over from other donors' samples. CDR3 amino acids: CATLGPGIGVTEAFF. The DNA for the CDR3 is TGTGCCACCCTAGGGCCAGGGATCGGAGTCACTGAAGCTTTCTTT.